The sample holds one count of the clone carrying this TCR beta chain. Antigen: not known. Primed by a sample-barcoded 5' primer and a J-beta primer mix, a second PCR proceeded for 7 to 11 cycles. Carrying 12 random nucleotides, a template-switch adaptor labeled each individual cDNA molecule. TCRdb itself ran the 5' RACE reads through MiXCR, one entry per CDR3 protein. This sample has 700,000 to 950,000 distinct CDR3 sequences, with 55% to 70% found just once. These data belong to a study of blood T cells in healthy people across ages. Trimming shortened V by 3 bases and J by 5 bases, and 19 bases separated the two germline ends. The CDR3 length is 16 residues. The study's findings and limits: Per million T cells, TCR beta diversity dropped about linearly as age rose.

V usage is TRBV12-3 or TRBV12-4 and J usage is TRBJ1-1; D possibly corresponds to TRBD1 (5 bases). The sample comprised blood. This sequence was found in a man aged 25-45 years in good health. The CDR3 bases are TGTGCCAGCAGTTTTCTGGAGGGGTATGGGGGGACTGAAGCTTTCTTT. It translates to CASSFLEGYGGTEAFF.